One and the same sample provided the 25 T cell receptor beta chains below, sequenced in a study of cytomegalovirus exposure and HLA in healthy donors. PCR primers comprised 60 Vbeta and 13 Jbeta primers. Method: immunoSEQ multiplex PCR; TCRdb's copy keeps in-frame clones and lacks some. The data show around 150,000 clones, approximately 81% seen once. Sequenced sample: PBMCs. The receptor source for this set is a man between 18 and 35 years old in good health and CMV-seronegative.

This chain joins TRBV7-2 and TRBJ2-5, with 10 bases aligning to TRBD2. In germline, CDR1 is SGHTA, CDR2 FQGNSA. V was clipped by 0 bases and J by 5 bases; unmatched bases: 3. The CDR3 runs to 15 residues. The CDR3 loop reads CASSLALAGVETQYF. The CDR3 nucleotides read TGTGCCAGCAGCTTAGCGCTAGCGGGAGTTGAGACCCAGTACTTC.

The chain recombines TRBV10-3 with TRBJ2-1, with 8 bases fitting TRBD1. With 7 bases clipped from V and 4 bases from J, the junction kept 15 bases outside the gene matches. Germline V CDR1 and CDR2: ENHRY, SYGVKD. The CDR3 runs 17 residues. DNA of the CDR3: TGTGCCATCAAGGAGGTCGGGAACAGGGGGTTGTACAATGAGCAGTTCTTC. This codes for CAIKEVGNRGLYNEQFF.

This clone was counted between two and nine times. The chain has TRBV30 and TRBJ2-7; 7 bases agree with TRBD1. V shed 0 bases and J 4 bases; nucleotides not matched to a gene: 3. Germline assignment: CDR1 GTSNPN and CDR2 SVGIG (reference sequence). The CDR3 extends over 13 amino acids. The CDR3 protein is CAWSVGGEYEQYF. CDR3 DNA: TGTGCCTGGAGTGTAGGGGGCGAATACGAGCAGTACTTC.

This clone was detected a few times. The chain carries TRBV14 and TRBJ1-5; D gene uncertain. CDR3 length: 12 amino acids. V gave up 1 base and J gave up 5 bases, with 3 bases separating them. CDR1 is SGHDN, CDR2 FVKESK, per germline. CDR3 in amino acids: CASSQAYQPQHF. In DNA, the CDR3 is TGTGCCAGCAGCCAAGCTTATCAGCCCCAGCATTTT.

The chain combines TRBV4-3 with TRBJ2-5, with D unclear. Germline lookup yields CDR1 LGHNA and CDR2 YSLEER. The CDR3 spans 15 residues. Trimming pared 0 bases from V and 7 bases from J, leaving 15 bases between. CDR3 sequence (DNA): TGCGCCAGCAGCCAAGATGGAGTCCTAGGTGGGACCCAGTACTTC. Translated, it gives CASSQDGVLGGTQYF.

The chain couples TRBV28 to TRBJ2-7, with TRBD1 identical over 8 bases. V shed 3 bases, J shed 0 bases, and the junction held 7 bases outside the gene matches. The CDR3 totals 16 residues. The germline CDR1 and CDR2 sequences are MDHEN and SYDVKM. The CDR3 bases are TGTGCCAGCAGTTTCGTCAGTACAGGGGGCTCCTACGAGCAGTACTTC. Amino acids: CASSFVSTGGSYEQYF. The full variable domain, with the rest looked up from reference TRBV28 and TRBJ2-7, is DVKVTQSSRYLVKRTGEKVFLECVQDMDHENMFWYRQDPGLGLRLIYFSYDVKMKEKGDIPEGYSVSREKKERFSLILESASTNQTSMYLCASSFVSTGGSYEQYFGPGTRLTVT.

The CDR3 protein is CSGGRVTDTQYF. CDR3 DNA sequence: TGCAGCGGGGGGCGTGTGACAGATACGCAGTATTTT. The chain couples TRBV29-1 to TRBJ2-3, with D perhaps matching TRBD1 (6 bases). Trimming removed 7 bases from V and 3 bases from J, with 11 bases in between. CDR3 length: 12 residues. In germline, CDR1 is SQVTM, CDR2 ANQGSEA.

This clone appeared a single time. In DNA, the CDR3 is TGTGCCAGCAGCCGAGCGGGAGGGAAGCATGAGCAGTTCTTC. Protein sequence: CASSRAGGKHEQFF. The chain employs TRBV7-6 and TRBJ2-1; 10 bases are shared with TRBD2. This CDR3 comprises 14 residues. Germline trimming cut 5 bases from V and 8 bases from J; bases unmatched to any gene: 6. Germline lookup yields CDR1 SGHVS and CDR2 FNYEAQ.

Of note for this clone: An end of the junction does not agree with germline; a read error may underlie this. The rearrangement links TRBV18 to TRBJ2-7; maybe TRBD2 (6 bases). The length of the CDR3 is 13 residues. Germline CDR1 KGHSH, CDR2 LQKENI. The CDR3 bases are TGTGCCAGCTCACCACGGGACTCCCACGAGCAGTACTTC. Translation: CASSPRDSHEQYF.

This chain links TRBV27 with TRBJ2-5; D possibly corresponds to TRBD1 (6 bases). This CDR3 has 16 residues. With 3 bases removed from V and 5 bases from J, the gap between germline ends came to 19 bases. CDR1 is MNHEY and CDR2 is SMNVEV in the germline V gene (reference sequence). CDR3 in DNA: TGTGCCAGCAGTTTCGACAGGAGTTTCGCTGCGGAGACCCAGTACTTC. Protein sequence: CASSFDRSFAAETQYF.

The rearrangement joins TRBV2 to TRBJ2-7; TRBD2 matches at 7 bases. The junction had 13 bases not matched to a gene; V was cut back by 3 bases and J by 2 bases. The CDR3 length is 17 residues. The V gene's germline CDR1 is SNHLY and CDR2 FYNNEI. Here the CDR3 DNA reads TGTGCCAGCAGTGATCGGGGGGTTAGGCGGGGTACCTACGAGCAGTACTTC. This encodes CASSDRGVRRGTYEQYF.

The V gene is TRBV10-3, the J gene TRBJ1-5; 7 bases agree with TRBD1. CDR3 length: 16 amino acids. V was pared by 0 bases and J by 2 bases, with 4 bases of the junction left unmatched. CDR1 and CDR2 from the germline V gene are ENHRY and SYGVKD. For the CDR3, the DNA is TGTGCCATCAGTGAGTCAGACAGGGCGCGCAATCAGCCCCAGCATTTT. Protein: CAISESDRARNQPQHF.

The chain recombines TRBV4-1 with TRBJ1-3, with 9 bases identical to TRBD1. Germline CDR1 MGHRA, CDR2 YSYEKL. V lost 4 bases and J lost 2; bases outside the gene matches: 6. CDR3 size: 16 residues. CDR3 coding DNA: TGCGCCAGCAGCCTAACAGGGGGCAGGGCTGGAAACACCATATATTTT. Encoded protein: CASSLTGGRAGNTIYF.

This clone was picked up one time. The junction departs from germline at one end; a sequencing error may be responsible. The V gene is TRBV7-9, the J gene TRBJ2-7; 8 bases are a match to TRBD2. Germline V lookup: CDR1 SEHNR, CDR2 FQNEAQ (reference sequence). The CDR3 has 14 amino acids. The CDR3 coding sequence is TGTTCCAGCAGCTTCGGGGGGGGCCCCTACGAGCAGTACTTC. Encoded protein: CSSSFGGGPYEQYF.

CDR3 nucleotides: TGTGCCAGCTCACCCATGGCCGGGGGACTAGCGGATTACAATGAGCAGTTCTTC. This codes for CASSPMAGGLADYNEQFF. This chain connects TRBV18 to TRBJ2-1; 11 positions match TRBD2. J gave up 4 bases and V 3 bases, and 11 bases lay outside the gene matches. Per the germline V gene, CDR1 is KGHSH and CDR2 is LQKENI. The CDR3 length is 18 residues.

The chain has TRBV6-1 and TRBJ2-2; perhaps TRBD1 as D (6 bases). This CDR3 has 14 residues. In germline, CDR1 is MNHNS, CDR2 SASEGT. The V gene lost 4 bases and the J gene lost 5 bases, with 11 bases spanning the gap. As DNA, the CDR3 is TGTGCCAGCAGTGGGCAGGGGTGGACCGGGGAGCTGTTTTTT. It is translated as CASSGQGWTGELFF.

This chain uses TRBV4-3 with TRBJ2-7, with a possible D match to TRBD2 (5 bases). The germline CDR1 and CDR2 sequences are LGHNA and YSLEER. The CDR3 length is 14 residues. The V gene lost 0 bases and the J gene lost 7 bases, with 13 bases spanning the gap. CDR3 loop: CASSQDRGAWEQYF. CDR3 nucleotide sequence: TGCGCCAGCAGCCAAGACCGGGGAGCGTGGGAGCAGTACTTC.

As DNA, the CDR3 is TGTGCCAGCAGTTTCAGATCCACAGATACGCAGTATTTT. Translating it yields CASSFRSTDTQYF. The chain is built from TRBV27 and TRBJ2-3; the D is unclear. Trimming took off 3 bases at V and 2 bases at J, with 6 bases between the two ends. Germline loops: CDR1 MNHEY, CDR2 SMNVEV (reference sequence). The CDR3 contains 13 residues.

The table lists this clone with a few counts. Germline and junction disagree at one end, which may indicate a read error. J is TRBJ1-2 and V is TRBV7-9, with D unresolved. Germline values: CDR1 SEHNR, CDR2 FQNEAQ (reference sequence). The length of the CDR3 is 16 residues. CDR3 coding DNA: TGTTCCAGCAGCTTAGAAGGGAGGGAATGGGACTATGGCTACACCTTC. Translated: CSSSLEGREWDYGYTF. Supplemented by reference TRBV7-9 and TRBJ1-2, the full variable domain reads DTGVSQNPRHKITKRGQNVTFRCDPISEHNRLYWYRQTLGQGPEFLTYFQNEAQLEKSRLLSDRFSAERPKGSFSTLEIQRTEQGDSAMYLCSSSLEGREWDYGYTFGSGTRLTVV.

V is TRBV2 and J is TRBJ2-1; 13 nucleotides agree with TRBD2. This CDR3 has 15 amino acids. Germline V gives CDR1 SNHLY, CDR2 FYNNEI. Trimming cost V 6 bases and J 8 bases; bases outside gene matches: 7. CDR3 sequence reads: CASRLLAGGPDEQFF. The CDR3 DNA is TGTGCCAGCAGACTACTAGCGGGAGGGCCTGATGAGCAGTTCTTC.

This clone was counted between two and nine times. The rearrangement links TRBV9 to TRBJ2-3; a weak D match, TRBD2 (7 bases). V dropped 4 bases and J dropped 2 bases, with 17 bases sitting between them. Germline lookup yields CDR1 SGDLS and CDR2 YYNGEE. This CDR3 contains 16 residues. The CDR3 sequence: CASSLWGGPPTDTQYF. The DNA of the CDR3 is TGTGCCAGCAGCCTATGGGGGGGGCCCCCCACAGATACGCAGTATTTT. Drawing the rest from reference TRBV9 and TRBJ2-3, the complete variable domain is DSGVTQTPKHLITATGQRVTLRCSPRSGDLSVYWYQQSLDQGLQFLIQYYNGEERAKGNILERFSAQQFPDLHSELNLSSLELGDSALYFCASSLWGGPPTDTQYFGPGTRLTVL.

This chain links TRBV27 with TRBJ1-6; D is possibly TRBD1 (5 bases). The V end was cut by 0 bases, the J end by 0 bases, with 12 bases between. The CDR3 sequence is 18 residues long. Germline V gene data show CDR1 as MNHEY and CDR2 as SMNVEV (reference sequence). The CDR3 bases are TGTGCCAGCAGTTTATCCCCCCTCCAGGGCTCCTATAATTCACCCCTCCACTTT. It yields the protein CASSLSPLQGSYNSPLHF.

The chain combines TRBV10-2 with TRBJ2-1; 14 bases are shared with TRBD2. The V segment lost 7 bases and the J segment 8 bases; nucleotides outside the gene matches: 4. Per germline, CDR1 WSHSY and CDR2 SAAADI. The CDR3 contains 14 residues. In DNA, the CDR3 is TGCGCCAGCATGGCGACTAGCGGGAGGGATGAGCAGTTCTTC. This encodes CASMATSGRDEQFF.

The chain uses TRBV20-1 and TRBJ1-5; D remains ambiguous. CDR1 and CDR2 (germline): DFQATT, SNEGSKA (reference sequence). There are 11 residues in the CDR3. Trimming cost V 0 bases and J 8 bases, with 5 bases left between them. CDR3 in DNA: TGCAGTGCTAGAGATTCCGAGCCCCAGCATTTT. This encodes CSARDSEPQHF.

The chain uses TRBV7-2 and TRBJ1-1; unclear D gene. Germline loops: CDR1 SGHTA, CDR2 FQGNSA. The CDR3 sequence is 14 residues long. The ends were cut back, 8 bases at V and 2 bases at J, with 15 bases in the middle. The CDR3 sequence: CASSGYPSNTEAFF. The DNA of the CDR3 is TGTGCCAGCTCGGGGTACCCCTCTAACACTGAAGCTTTCTTT.